This is a list of T cell receptor beta chains from one sample in a study of blood T cell repertoires in COVID-19. Profiling relied on immunoSEQ multiplex PCR, and the TCRdb table lists in-frame clones only, not all of them. In the table there are 400,000 to 450,000 clones, 75% to 90% of which are singletons. The sample was peripheral blood. The receptor source for this set is a woman aged 25 to 45 with active or convalescent COVID-19. Both conserved end residues are part of each CDR3. The D gene is left open where the match is weak. For some rows the clone size is stated as once, few or many, or as a class when expanded; others skip it.

>TRBV6-5|-|TRBJ2-1|TRBD2
CASSRTSGGLYEQFF
TGTGCCAGCAGTCGGACTAGCGGGGGGTTGTATGAGCAGTTCTTC
>TRBV2|-|TRBJ2-3|TRBD2
CASSYPPRLAGVSTDTQYF
TGTGCCAGCAGTTACCCTCCCCGCCTAGCGGGGGTAAGCACAGATACGCAGTATTTT
>TRBV19|-|TRBJ1-5|-
CASNGRDTYQPQHF
TGTGCCAGCAACGGTCGGGACACTTATCAGCCCCAGCATTTT
>TRBV4-1|-|TRBJ1-6|-
CASSLFWEGGYNSPLHF
TGCGCCAGCAGCCTCTTCTGGGAGGGAGGGTATAATTCACCCCTCCACTTT
>TRBV15|few|TRBJ2-5|-
CATSREDQGWETQYF
TGTGCCACCAGCAGAGAGGATCAGGGATGGGAGACCCAGTACTTC
>TRBV18|-|TRBJ2-2|TRBD2
CASSPPSGGTGELFF
TGTGCCAGCTCACCCCCTAGCGGGGGGACCGGGGAGCTGTTTTTT
>TRBV25-1|-|TRBJ1-2|-
CASSEGGGQSYGYTF
TGTGCCAGCAGTGAAGGGGGGGGGCAGAGCTATGGCTACACCTTC
>TRBV6-5|-|TRBJ2-1|TRBD2
CASKLTGLASEQFF
TGTGCCAGCAAACTTACGGGACTAGCATCTGAGCAGTTCTTC
>TRBV6-6|-|TRBJ2-2|TRBD2
CASSPRGLAANTGELFF
TGTGCCAGCAGTCCCCGGGGACTAGCGGCTAACACCGGGGAGCTGTTTTTT
>TRBV28|-|TRBJ1-2|TRBD1
CASSFNLGDSTDYGYTF
TGTGCCAGCAGTTTTAACCTCGGGGACAGCACCGACTATGGCTACACCTTC
>TRBV6-1|-|TRBJ1-4|-
CASSEEGLQLFF
TGTGCCAGCAGTGAAGAAGGACTTCAACTGTTTTTT
>TRBV6-5|-|TRBJ1-5|TRBD1
CATGQANQPQHF
TGTGCCACCGGACAGGCCAATCAGCCCCAGCATTTT